The 32 T cell receptor beta chains below come from one sample, sequenced in a study of T cells in Graves' hyperthyroidism and ophthalmopathy. The investigators amplified TCR beta CDR3 regions from RNA transcripts. A set of HTBI primers served as the primers for a first-round RT-PCR of the TCR CDR3. MiXCR, run by TCRdb on the multiplex PCR reads, gives a single entry per CDR3 protein. Here the sample spans roughly 300,000 distinct CDR3 sequences, 21% being singletons. Specimen: blood. The receptors were sampled from a woman aged 45-65 years with Graves' hyperthyroidism.

The chain uses TRBV11-2 and TRBJ1-4; D is unclear. Deletions cut 3 bases from V and 7 bases from J, with 3 bases between. The CDR3 is 11 residues long. Germline values: CDR1 SGHAT, CDR2 FQNNGV. CDR3 in DNA: TGTGCCAGCAGCTTCGGTGAAAAACTGTTTTTT. Translating it yields CASSFGEKLFF.

J is TRBJ2-7 and V is TRBV5-1; D ambiguous. This CDR3 contains 14 residues. Per the germline V gene, CDR1 is SGHRS and CDR2 is YFSETQ. V was cut by 4 bases and J by 0 bases, with 11 bases left in between. DNA for the CDR3: TGCGCCAGCAGCCCAGATGGCCACTCCTACGAGCAGTACTTC. Amino acids: CASSPDGHSYEQYF.

In its sample, this clonotype was seen many times. The chain is built from TRBV20-1 and TRBJ2-3; perhaps TRBD2 as D (6 bases). From germline, CDR1 is DFQATT and CDR2 SNEGSKA (reference sequence). The V gene lost 3 bases and the J gene lost 1 base, with 11 bases spanning the gap. The CDR3 sequence is 14 residues long. CDR3 sequence: CSASQGLRTDTQYF. Here the CDR3 DNA reads TGCAGTGCTAGCCAAGGACTACGCACAGATACGCAGTATTTT.

This clonotype came up many times. This chain joins TRBV28 and TRBJ2-7; D perhaps matches TRBD1 (6 bases). V lost 2 bases and J lost 2, with 7 bases in between. There are 13 residues in the CDR3. Germline-derived CDR1 and CDR2 are MDHEN and SYDVKM. CDR3 sequence reads: CASSLQGPYEQYF. The DNA for the CDR3 is TGTGCCAGCAGTTTACAGGGGCCCTACGAGCAGTACTTC. Full variable domain (remainder filled in from reference TRBV28 and TRBJ2-7): DVKVTQSSRYLVKRTGEKVFLECVQDMDHENMFWYRQDPGLGLRLIYFSYDVKMKEKGDIPEGYSVSREKKERFSLILESASTNQTSMYLCASSLQGPYEQYFGPGTRLTVT.

This clonotype came up many times. A junction end diverges from the germline sequence, so it may reflect a read error. The rearrangement joins TRBV7-7 to TRBJ2-5, with 9 bases that match TRBD2. This CDR3 spans 17 amino acids. The germline V gene has CDR1 SSHAT and CDR2 FNYEAQ (reference sequence). In DNA form, the CDR3 reads TGTGCTAGCAGCCTCGAGTCAGCGGGGGGATTTTCGAAGACCCAGTACTTC. Translating gives CASSLESAGGFSKTQYF.

This clonotype was seen ten or more times. V is TRBV28 and J is TRBJ2-7; no clear D. The CDR3 is 13 amino acids. V was pared by 2 bases and J by 2 bases, with 7 bases between. Germline lookup yields CDR1 MDHEN and CDR2 SYDVKM. CDR3 nucleotide sequence: TGTGCCAGCAGTTTACCCACAGCCTACGAGCAGTACTTC. Residues: CASSLPTAYEQYF.

Only a few counts were recorded for this clonotype. The chain joins TRBV19 to TRBJ2-3; D perhaps matches TRBD2 (6 bases). The germline V and J ends were trimmed by 4 bases and 1 base, with 9 bases remaining between them. This CDR3 comprises 14 residues. Germline lookup yields CDR1 LNHDA and CDR2 SQIVND (reference sequence). The DNA of the CDR3 is TGTGCCAGTAGTACTAGCGCGCGCACAGATACGCAGTATTTT. Amino acids: CASSTSARTDTQYF.

This clonotype was counted many times. The CDR3 loop is CASSTGLYEQYF. In nucleotides, the CDR3 is TGTGCCAGTAGTACAGGACTCTACGAGCAGTACTTC. The J gene is TRBJ2-7, the V gene TRBV19, with D perhaps matching TRBD2 (5 bases). The V gene's germline CDR1 is LNHDA and CDR2 SQIVND (reference sequence). V was shortened by 4 bases and J by 3 bases, with 7 bases between the two germline ends. The CDR3 spans 12 residues.

In this sample, this clonotype turned up a few times. The V gene is TRBV29-1, the J gene TRBJ2-3; D is undetermined. The germline V gene has CDR1 SQVTM and CDR2 ANQGSEA. This CDR3 has 11 residues. Trimming removed 7 bases at V and 6 bases at J, with 11 bases between. The CDR3 sequence is CSAGSADTQYF. CDR3 sequence (DNA): TGCAGCGCTGGGTCGGCGGATACGCAGTATTTT.

This clonotype appeared many times. This sequence joins TRBV3-1 and TRBJ2-2; maybe TRBD2 (6 bases). V was cut by 5 bases and J by 0 bases, with 16 bases left in between. The CDR3 has 17 residues. Germline lookup yields CDR1 LGHDT and CDR2 YNNKEL (reference sequence). CDR3 bases: TGTGCCAGCAGCTCTGAGCTTAGCGGATCGAACACCGGGGAGCTGTTTTTT. Encoded protein: CASSSELSGSNTGELFF.

This clonotype was seen repeatedly, ten times or more. This chain uses TRBV12-3 or TRBV12-4 with TRBJ1-5; 7 nucleotides agree with TRBD1. Trimming at V came to 5 bases and at J to 1 base, leaving 11 bases not matched to a gene. The CDR3 sequence is 17 residues long. CDR3 loop: CASSPRTGGRSNQPQHF. The CDR3 nucleotides read TGTGCCAGCAGTCCAAGGACAGGAGGTCGGAGCAATCAGCCCCAGCATTTT.

This clonotype has at least ten counts. V usage is TRBV5-1 and J usage is TRBJ1-6; D gene uncertain. This CDR3 comprises 15 residues. The V and J ends lost 2 bases and 8 bases respectively, with 14 bases between them. Germline V CDR1 and CDR2: SGHRS, YFSETQ. The CDR3 coding sequence is TGCGCCAGCAGCTTAACTGGGAATAGTGATTCACCCCTCCACTTT. Its protein is CASSLTGNSDSPLHF.

The sample holds a few counts of this clonotype. The rearrangement links TRBV5-6 to TRBJ1-2, with D perhaps matching TRBD1 (6 bases). CDR1 and CDR2 (germline): SGHDT, YYEEEE. The CDR3 covers 15 residues. Deletions cut 6 bases from V and 4 bases from J, with 19 bases between. CDR3 in DNA: TGTGCCAGCAACAGGGCGGGGGGCTTTGGCTATGGCTACACCTTC. Its protein product is CASNRAGGFGYGYTF.

Many counts were recorded for this clonotype. The chain has TRBV3-1 and TRBJ1-2; unclear D gene. Germline CDR1 LGHDT, CDR2 YNNKEL (reference sequence). The V end was cut by 0 bases, the J end by 10 bases, with 12 bases between. The CDR3 extends over 13 amino acids. CDR3 DNA: TGTGCCAGCAGCCAAGATGCCGGGTCCGACTACACCTTC. This gives the protein CASSQDAGSDYTF.

This clonotype was seen ten or more times. J is TRBJ1-4 and V is TRBV20-1, with D tentatively TRBD1 (5 bases). Germline CDR1 DFQATT, CDR2 SNEGSKA (reference sequence). This CDR3 has 13 amino acids. Trimming pared 6 bases from V and 4 bases from J, leaving 12 bases between. In DNA form, the CDR3 reads TGCAGTGCCCCGGGGCCGGTTAATGAAAAACTGTTTTTT. Translating it yields CSAPGPVNEKLFF.

The rearrangement links TRBV7-8 to TRBJ2-7, with D unresolved. V was trimmed by 1 base and J by 0 bases, leaving 10 bases between them. This CDR3 has 15 amino acids. Looked up from germline, CDR1 is SGHVS and CDR2 is FQNEAQ. The CDR3 region is CASSLVGSSSYEQYF. CDR3 nucleotides: TGTGCCAGCAGCTTAGTGGGCTCGAGCTCCTACGAGCAGTACTTC.

This chain links TRBV14 with TRBJ1-1; a possible D gene is TRBD1 (6 bases). The CDR3 consists of 13 residues. Germline assignment: CDR1 SGHDN and CDR2 FVKESK. Trimming took 0 bases from V and 5 from J, leaving 7 bases between them. The CDR3 region is CASSQETGTEAFF. The DNA for the CDR3 is TGTGCCAGCAGCCAAGAGACAGGAACTGAAGCTTTCTTT.

This clonotype was seen many times. V and J are TRBV28 and TRBJ1-1, with no clear D. V lost 4 bases and J lost 7, with 16 bases in between. The CDR3 spans 14 residues. The germline V gene has CDR1 MDHEN and CDR2 SYDVKM. The CDR3 reads CASSSPAERSEAFF. In DNA form, the CDR3 reads TGTGCCAGCAGTTCCCCCGCGGAGCGTAGTGAAGCTTTCTTT.

On this clonotype itself: This could be a read error, since a much larger clone is one nucleotide away. The rearrangement links TRBV27 to TRBJ2-3; D unresolved. There are 14 residues in the CDR3. Germline CDR1 reads MNHEY; CDR2 reads SMNVEV (reference sequence). Trimming pared 2 bases from V and 2 bases from J, leaving 8 bases between. CDR3 nucleotide sequence: TGTGCCAGCAGTTTACTAGTGGACACAGATACGCAGTATTTT. This codes for CASSLLVDTDTQYF.

This clonotype has ten or more counts. This chain joins TRBV20-1 and TRBJ1-2; D not resolved. Trimming shortened V by 3 bases and J by 4 bases, and 9 bases separated the two germline ends. The CDR3 contains 12 residues. Germline values: CDR1 DFQATT, CDR2 SNEGSKA (reference sequence). CDR3 DNA: TGCAGTGCTAGGTCGCCAGCCTATGGCTACACCTTC. It translates to CSARSPAYGYTF.

This clonotype was seen at least ten times. The rearrangement uses TRBV5-1 and TRBJ2-7; 8 bases fit TRBD1. The CDR3 is 15 amino acids. V lost 7 bases and J lost 2; bases outside the gene matches: 11. Germline lookup yields CDR1 SGHRS and CDR2 YFSETQ. The CDR3 nucleotides are TGCGCCAGCGCTCCTCAGGGGGCAGGAACCTACGAGCAGTACTTC. Translation: CASAPQGAGTYEQYF.

This clonotype was counted at least ten times. The rearrangement uses TRBV2 and TRBJ2-1, with 12 nucleotides matching TRBD2. This CDR3 is 14 amino acids long. J lost 7 bases, V lost 6 bases, and 4 bases had no gene match. Germline loops: CDR1 SNHLY, CDR2 FYNNEI. CDR3 amino acids: CASSETSGGNEQFF. CDR3 DNA: TGTGCCAGCAGCGAGACTAGCGGGGGTAATGAGCAGTTCTTC.

The V gene is TRBV2, the J gene TRBJ2-3, with a weak D call TRBD2 (5 bases). CDR3 size: 14 residues. Germline CDR1 reads SNHLY; CDR2 reads FYNNEI. V lost 6 bases, J lost 7 bases, and 17 bases lay in between. The CDR3 nucleotides read TGTGCCAGCAGCGGAGGCGGGTTCAGAAATACGCAGTATTTT. This sequence encodes CASSGGGFRNTQYF.

This clonotype was detected many times. CDR3 residues: CAWSAYRGGETQYF. The CDR3, as DNA: TGTGCCTGGAGCGCGTACAGGGGAGGGGAGACCCAGTACTTC. The V call is TRBV30, the J call TRBJ2-5; D is perhaps TRBD1 or TRBD2 (7 bases each). V lost 3 bases, J lost 5 bases, and 16 bases lay in between. Germline V gene lookup returns CDR1 GTSNPN and CDR2 SVGIG (reference sequence). There are 14 residues in the CDR3.

This chain connects TRBV28 to TRBJ2-7; the D gene is possibly TRBD1 (6 bases). Germline V gene data show CDR1 as MDHEN and CDR2 as SYDVKM. Trimming took off 4 bases at V and 3 bases at J, with 13 bases between the two ends. The CDR3 is made up of 14 amino acids. CDR3 loop: CASSSPDRLYEQYF. The CDR3 DNA reads TGTGCCAGCAGTTCACCGGACAGACTCTACGAGCAGTACTTC.

The V call is TRBV19, the J call TRBJ2-2; 7 bases are a match to TRBD1. Germline values: CDR1 LNHDA, CDR2 SQIVND (reference sequence). Trimming cost V 4 bases and J 1 base; bases outside gene matches: 3. The CDR3 runs to 15 residues. The CDR3 loop is CASSRQGENTGELFF. Written as DNA, the CDR3 is TGTGCCAGTAGTAGACAGGGTGAGAACACCGGGGAGCTGTTTTTT.

The rearrangement uses TRBV6-1 and TRBJ1-3, with D hard to call. Trimming left V 0 bases short and J 0 bases short, with 12 bases between. This CDR3 contains 17 residues. Germline lookup yields CDR1 MNHNS and CDR2 SASEGT. The CDR3 spells CASSEARWVLSGNTIYF. The CDR3 DNA reads as TGTGCCAGCAGTGAAGCGCGATGGGTTCTCTCTGGAAACACCATATATTTT.

This clonotype has at least ten counts. V is TRBV28 and J is TRBJ1-1; D ambiguous. The germline gives CDR1 MDHEN, CDR2 SYDVKM. The CDR3 has 16 residues. The germline V and J ends were trimmed by 8 bases and 0 bases, with 19 bases remaining between them. CDR3 protein: CASPSPLRTMNTEAFF. CDR3 nucleotide sequence: TGTGCCAGCCCCTCCCCTCTTAGGACGATGAACACTGAAGCTTTCTTT.

This clonotype was counted at least ten times. The chain has TRBV28 and TRBJ1-1; 7 nucleotides match TRBD1. CDR1 is MDHEN, CDR2 SYDVKM, per germline. The V gene end was trimmed by 5 bases and the J gene end by 2 bases; junction bases not matched to a gene: 11. The CDR3 spans 16 residues. CDR3 region: CASSPWGGQVNTEAFF. Here the CDR3 DNA reads TGTGCCAGCAGTCCCTGGGGCGGACAGGTCAACACTGAAGCTTTCTTT.

This clonotype occurred a few times. The gene calls are TRBV5-4 and TRBJ2-7, with D maybe TRBD2 (5 bases). Germline V lookup: CDR1 SGHNT, CDR2 YYREEE (reference sequence). V was pared by 3 bases and J by 5 bases, with 12 bases between. This CDR3 has 13 amino acids. CDR3 protein: CASSWELSHEQYF. As DNA, the CDR3 is TGTGCCAGCAGCTGGGAGTTAAGCCACGAGCAGTACTTC.

This clonotype was seen at least ten times. The CDR3 loop is CASSEIDRTEAFF. The CDR3 DNA follows: TGTGCCAGCAGTGAAATCGACCGGACTGAAGCTTTCTTT. The J gene is TRBJ1-1, the V gene TRBV6-1, with D unresolved. Trimming left V 2 bases short and J 5 bases short, with 9 bases between. The germline V gene has CDR1 MNHNS and CDR2 SASEGT. CDR3 length: 13 amino acids.

There are a few counts of this clonotype. The chain uses TRBV10-2 and TRBJ1-2, with D maybe TRBD1 (5 bases). The CDR3 length is 15 residues. Trimming cost V 0 bases and J 3 bases, with 11 bases left between them. Germline-derived CDR1 and CDR2 are WSHSY and SAAADI. As DNA, the CDR3 is TGCGCCAGCAGTGAGTCGGGGAGGGGAGACTATGGCTACACCTTC. It specifies CASSESGRGDYGYTF.